The sequence of this TCR beta chain was determined in a study of T cell clusters in autoimmune cytopenias (dated by TCRdb to about 2019). For the study in its entirety: A mean age of approximately 50 years and a median age of around 58 years were recorded for the healthy donor controls, of whom 22 of 43 were female. Repertoires from autoimmune hepatitis patients were compared with those of about two dozen healthy donors matched for age and sex. TRB and IGH repertoires from peripheral blood were sequenced in autoimmune cytopenia patients at active disease and during treatment follow-up, with healthy, CLL and autoimmune hepatitis controls included alongside. The study was designed to test whether a disease-specific immune repertoire signature usable as a blood-based biomarker is carried by autoimmune cytopenia patients. The median TRB sequencing depth was 50,000 to 60,000 reads per sample, and the median number of distinct TRB clonotypes was about 2,400 per sample. For primary cytopenia the controls were some 25 age-matched healthy donors, whereas for secondary cytopenia the controls were about 15 age-matched CLL patients.

Points the paper makes about the study in general: The cluster-lack signature was not observed for secondary cytopenia versus CLL, as the signature was apparently masked by the dominant lymphoma-associated repertoire. The GLIPH analysis suggested a lack of physiological T cell clusters in primary autoimmune cytopenia patients, since approximately 51 clusters were exclusive to healthy donors whereas approximately 17 were exclusive to patients. Shifts in the TRB repertoire, including less even repertoires in secondary cytopenia and CLL, were mostly a reflection of lymphoma bias and not of autoimmunity. The T cell clusters were defined in silico only, and their functional role remained to be validated experimentally. Healthy donors had almost three times as many exclusive TRB clusters as active autoimmune hepatitis patients, a finding consistent with an autoimmunity-wide signature.

TRB amplification used roughly 0.25 ug of peripheral blood genomic DNA, 41,000 or so genome equivalents, per sample. TRB rearrangements were amplified by multiplex PCR following a touch-down protocol, with the TRB-A and TRB-B primer pools mixed in one tube. Two consecutive PCR reactions with Phusion HS II polymerase added Illumina adapters and sample indices to the amplicons. The amplicons were purified from gel with the NucleoSpin Gel and PCR Clean-up kit, after which the amplicons were quantified by Qubit and checked for quality on an Agilent 2100 Bioanalyzer. Sequencing of the libraries was performed on an Illumina MiSeq with 600-cycle, single-indexed, paired-end runs. The authors processed their data as follows. Alignment and assembly of TRB reads were performed with MiXCR version 2.1.12 and the default MiXCR reference library. A clone was defined by each unique CDR3 nucleotide sequence, and analysis was restricted to productive sequences with at least two reads. Repertoire diversity was assessed with alpha-parameterized diversity profiles (alpha 0 to 5), including the Shannon (alpha 1) and Simpson (alpha 2) indices, which were computed with an R script. Combinatorial TRB VJ usage was computed with the tcR package and compared between cohorts by principal component analysis with ade4. Using GLIPH, TCRbeta CDR3s were clustered on pairs of cohorts matched for age and read depth, and a Wilcoxon test was used to compare cluster frequencies. Based on TCRdb reprocessing of the reads, there is one entry per CDR3 protein sequence, and DNA is missing. TCRdb's processing, not the authors' own work, is the source of the V and J calls. The table for this sample lists about 7,000 distinct CDR3 sequences. The ten largest clonotypes hold roughly 20% of the sample.

Regarding this clonotype: This receptor's antigen is unknown.

Its CDR3 holds 14 amino acids, cysteine through phenylalanine. Only the protein is on record. CDR1 and CDR2 (MNHEY, SVGAGI) derive from the germline V gene. The same specimen was also included in a second study, on T cell repertoires in aging, cancer and after chemotherapy. That second publication adds: Donors were distributed across six age groups ranging from 30 or younger to 70 or older, with at least three individuals included per group. Healthy donor control TCR repertoires were recorded over several months to years and showed clear clonal overlap across re-sampling. The complete dataset included some 10 million TCR reads. Compared with age-matched healthy donors, untreated patients with hematological or solid cancers had significantly lower TCR diversity and higher clonality in blood. Declining TCR diversity with age in healthy donors was mainly explained by loss of richness; in cancer patients, loss of evenness also contributed. An increase in median generation probability over the chemotherapy interval was observed in both cancer cohorts, suggesting that the repertoire was reconstituted through rebound thymic output. According to the authors, the repertoire data do not allow conclusions to be drawn about immunological memory after chemotherapy. Peripheral blood TCR beta repertoires from healthy donors and cancer patients were profiled to examine immunoaging and T cell reconstitution after chemotherapy. Alongside approximately 97 healthy donors serving as a reference group, the cohort included 200 to 250 cancer patients, of whom roughly 90 had hematological cancers and 110 to 140 had solid cancers. MiXCR versions 2.12 and 3.0.5 were used to process TRB sequences. Repertoire metrics included Shannon diversity, evenness, clonality (one minus evenness), and alpha-parameterized diversity profiles from alpha 0 to 5. The IGoR algorithm was used to compute generation probabilities of clones in paired pre- and post-chemotherapy samples.

The source of this sequence is a human donor in good health. The sequence joins TRBV6-5 to TRBJ2-5; lacking DNA, the TRBD2 call made by TCRdb goes unchecked. Material for sequencing was peripheral blood. The CDR3 amino acid sequence is: CASREGGVFETQYF.